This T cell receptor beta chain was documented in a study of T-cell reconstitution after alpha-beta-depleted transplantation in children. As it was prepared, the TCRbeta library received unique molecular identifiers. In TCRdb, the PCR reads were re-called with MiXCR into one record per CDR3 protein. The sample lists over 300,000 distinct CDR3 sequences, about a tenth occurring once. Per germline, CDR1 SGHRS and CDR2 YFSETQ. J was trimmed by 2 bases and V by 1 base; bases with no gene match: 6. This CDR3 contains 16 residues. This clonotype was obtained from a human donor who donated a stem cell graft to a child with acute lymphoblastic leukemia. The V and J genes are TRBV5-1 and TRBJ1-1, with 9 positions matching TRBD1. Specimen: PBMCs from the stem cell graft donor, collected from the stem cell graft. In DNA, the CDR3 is TGCGCCAGCAGCTTGAACAGGGGGCGCCGAAACACTGAAGCTTTCTTT. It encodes CASSLNRGRRNTEAFF.